What follows are 15 T cell receptor beta chains derived from one specimen sequenced in a study of blood T cell repertoires in COVID-19 (TCRdb year 2020). Libraries were constructed by the immunoSEQ multiplex PCR assay. TCRdb stores this immuneACCESS table with in-frame sequences only. Part of the clones is absent; in the studies checked, under half of the shortfall reflects unresolved V genes, and no reason is known for the rest. This sample lists just over 35,000 clones; around four fifths were detected once. Clones ranked in the top ten supply about 40% of the sample. Sequencing was performed on peripheral blood. These receptors originate from a human donor in a cohort sampled during active or convalescent COVID-19. The donor label of this sample is uncertain.

The genes are TRBV7-9 and TRBJ2-3; tentatively, D is TRBD2 (5 bases). Trimming took off 8 bases at V and 6 bases at J, with 12 bases between the two ends. The germline gives CDR1 SEHNR, CDR2 FQNEAQ (reference sequence). The CDR3 covers 12 residues. In DNA, the CDR3 is TGTGCCAGCTCCCCAGCGGCGGATACGCAGTATTTT. Its protein is CASSPAADTQYF.

This CDR3 is CASSYFREEAFF. The DNA for the CDR3 is TGCGCCAGCAGCTACTTCCGGGAAGAAGCTTTCTTT. The chain employs TRBV5-1 and TRBJ1-1, with D unresolved. The V end lost 3 bases, the J end lost 8 bases, and 11 bases lay between the germline ends. Germline CDR1 SGHRS, CDR2 YFSETQ. The CDR3 totals 12 residues. The entire variable domain, with the rest obtained from reference TRBV5-1 and TRBJ1-1, is as follows: KAGVTQTPRYLIKTRGQQVTLSCSPISGHRSVSWYQQTPGQGLQFLFEYFSETQRNKGNFPGRFSGRQFSNSRSEMNVSTLELGDSALYLCASSYFREEAFFGQGTRLTVV.

The chain couples TRBV2 to TRBJ2-7; a weak D match, TRBD2 (6 bases). This CDR3 contains 12 residues. With 8 bases removed from V and 3 bases from J, the gap between germline ends came to 11 bases. Looked up from germline, CDR1 is SNHLY and CDR2 is FYNNEI. The CDR3 here is CASLSGVYEQYF. Written as DNA, the CDR3 is TGTGCCAGCTTGTCGGGGGTCTACGAGCAGTACTTC.

This clone was counted between two and nine times. The rearrangement links TRBV3-1 (or the pseudogene TRBV3-2) to TRBJ2-6; 7 bases line up with TRBD2. This CDR3 comprises 17 residues. CDR1 and CDR2 from the germline V gene are LGHDT and YNNKEL (reference sequence). Unmatched junction bases numbered 9, after V lost 4 bases and J lost 3 bases. CDR3 sequence reads: CASSPWEGQGGANVLTF. The CDR3 coding sequence is TGTGCCAGCAGCCCCTGGGAGGGGCAGGGTGGGGCCAACGTCCTGACTTTC.

The V gene is TRBV18, the J gene TRBJ2-2, with TRBD1 matching over 10 bases. Per the germline V gene, CDR1 is KGHSH and CDR2 is LQKENI. Germline trimming cut 3 bases from V and 3 bases from J; bases unmatched to any gene: 1. This CDR3 is built from 15 residues. The CDR3 DNA reads TGTGCCAGCTCACCCGGACAGGGGGACACCGGGGAGCTGTTTTTT. It specifies CASSPGQGDTGELFF.

V is TRBV30 and J is TRBJ2-5, with 14 bases identical to TRBD2. The CDR3 runs to 16 residues. The V gene end was trimmed by 8 bases and the J gene end by 4 bases; junction bases not matched to a gene: 12. In germline, CDR1 is GTSNPN, CDR2 SVGIG (reference sequence). CDR3 bases: TGTGCCAGGGACGGGACTAGCGGGAGAGGGAGAGAGACCCAGTACTTC. Its protein is CARDGTSGRGRETQYF.

This rearrangement joins TRBV24-1 to TRBJ2-7; 11 nucleotides line up with TRBD1. V trimming: 3 bases; J trimming: 7 bases; junction bases outside the gene matches: 4. CDR3 length: 14 amino acids. Germline V CDR1 and CDR2: KGHDR, SFDVKD. CDR3 sequence (DNA): TGTGCCACCAGTGATCGGACAGGGGGCAGGGAGCAGTACTTC. Translation gives CATSDRTGGREQYF.

This chain joins TRBV7-9 and TRBJ2-7; 7 positions match TRBD2. The CDR3 totals 14 residues. Per the germline V gene, CDR1 is SEHNR and CDR2 is FQNEAQ (reference sequence). With 7 bases clipped from V and 5 bases from J, the junction kept 11 bases outside the gene matches. In nucleotides, the CDR3 is TGTGCCAGCATCGAGGGTGGACTAGTCCACGAGCAGTACTTC. Amino acid sequence: CASIEGGLVHEQYF.

This rearrangement joins TRBV6-5 to TRBJ1-2; 7 nucleotides match TRBD1. The length of the CDR3 is 13 residues. Germline V lookup: CDR1 MNHEY, CDR2 SVGAGI. With V trimmed by 7 bases and J by 8 bases, 10 bases remained unmatched. The CDR3 protein is CASIGDRALGYTF. CDR3 nucleotides: TGTGCCAGCATTGGGGACAGAGCTCTGGGCTACACCTTC.

The V and J genes are TRBV24-1 and TRBJ1-4; D is possibly TRBD1 (6 bases). The V and J ends lost 8 bases and 10 bases respectively, with 16 bases between them. This CDR3 has 13 amino acids. Germline-derived CDR1 and CDR2 are KGHDR and SFDVKD. Here the CDR3 reads CATTEAGVAKLFF. The CDR3 DNA reads TGTGCCACCACGGAGGCAGGGGTGGCAAAACTGTTTTTT.

The DNA for the CDR3 is TGTGCCAGCAGCCTCTTGATGCTACAGGGGGCTAACGGGGAGCTGTTTTTT. This gives the protein CASSLLMLQGANGELFF. V is TRBV11-2 and J is TRBJ2-2; 9 bases align to TRBD1. Germline loops: CDR1 SGHAT, CDR2 FQNNGV. CDR3 length: 17 residues. The junction had 14 bases not matched to a gene; V was cut back by 5 bases and J by 7 bases.

V gene TRBV6-1 combines with J gene TRBJ2-7; D is ambiguous. The V end lost 1 base, the J end lost 6 bases, and 16 bases lay between the germline ends. The CDR3 is 15 residues long. The germline V gene encodes CDR1 MNHNS and CDR2 SASEGT. CDR3 loop: CASSEGGLGAAEQYF. CDR3 DNA sequence: TGTGCCAGCAGTGAAGGAGGTCTGGGTGCGGCCGAGCAGTACTTC.

The genes are TRBV9 and TRBJ2-5; D uncertain. This CDR3 has 15 residues. Deletions cut 0 bases from V and 5 bases from J, with 14 bases between. CDR1 SGDLS and CDR2 YYNGEE come from the germline V gene. CDR3 region: CASSVGLRLGETQYF. In DNA, the CDR3 is TGTGCCAGCAGCGTAGGGTTGCGGCTCGGTGAGACCCAGTACTTC.

The CDR3 here is CASSLKKGTGGADTQYF. CDR3 coding DNA: TGCGCCAGCAGCTTAAAGAAGGGGACAGGGGGAGCAGATACGCAGTATTTT. The V call is TRBV5-1, the J call TRBJ2-3, with 11 bases matching TRBD1. Losses at the gene ends were 2 bases for V and 4 bases for J; bases not matched to a gene: 9. CDR1 is SGHRS, CDR2 YFSETQ, per germline. This CDR3 spans 17 amino acids.

The chain carries TRBV15 and TRBJ2-4; D is undetermined. V lost 3 bases, J lost 0 bases, and 12 bases lay in between. The CDR3 loop spans 16 amino acids. From germline, CDR1 is LNHNV and CDR2 YYDKDF (reference sequence). CDR3 in amino acids: CATSRTALGAKNIQYF. CDR3 DNA sequence: TGTGCCACCAGCAGGACTGCCCTTGGAGCCAAAAACATTCAGTACTTC.